This T cell receptor beta chain was profiled in a study of T-cell reconstitution after alpha-beta-depleted transplantation in children. TCRbeta library preparation incorporated unique molecular identifiers. From the PCR reads, TCRdb called clonotypes with MiXCR, one entry per CDR3 protein. The data hold hundreds of thousands of distinct CDR3 sequences, with 13% observed a single time. This clonotype showed up many times. Looked up from germline, CDR1 is SGHRS and CDR2 is YFSETQ. This CDR3 is built from 14 residues. The V end lost 0 bases, the J end lost 4 bases, and 8 bases lay between the germline ends.

Sequenced here: PBMCs, sampled from the stem cell graft. This clonotype was sampled from a human donor who donated a stem cell graft to a child with Fanconi anemia. The chain combines TRBV5-1 with TRBJ1-5; D call uncertain. For the CDR3, the DNA is TGCGCCAGCAGCTTGGGGGCTCGAAATCAGCCCCAGCATTTT. This encodes CASSLGARNQPQHF.